The source of this T cell receptor (beta chain) is a study of T cell responses to AZD1222 COVID-19 vaccine. Findings of the study overall: Regions left unmutated in variants are reportedly the target of nearly half of spike-specific TCRs. There were mostly white British donors and more females than males, and clonal diversity was possibly underestimated. Regions 160-218 and 743-854 held dominance among vaccine-associated CD4 TCRs, which spanned spike.

A note on this clone: The antigen remains undetermined.

From germline, CDR1 is KGHSH and CDR2 LQKENI. This CDR3 comprises 13 residues. Between the trimmed V and J ends, which lost 0 bases and 5 bases, there was a span of 7 bases. Clones were read by immunoSEQ multiplex PCR, and TCRdb kept only the in-frame ones, dropping some. Here the sample spans some 160,000 clones, around 90% being singletons. The starting material was peripheral blood, obtained on day 0 of AZD1222 vaccination. This TCR was sampled from an adult in good health. The chain links TRBV18 to TRBJ1-1; D call uncertain. As DNA, the CDR3 is TGTGCCAGCTCACCACCGTGGCAAACTGAAGCTTTCTTT. It yields the protein CASSPPWQTEAFF.